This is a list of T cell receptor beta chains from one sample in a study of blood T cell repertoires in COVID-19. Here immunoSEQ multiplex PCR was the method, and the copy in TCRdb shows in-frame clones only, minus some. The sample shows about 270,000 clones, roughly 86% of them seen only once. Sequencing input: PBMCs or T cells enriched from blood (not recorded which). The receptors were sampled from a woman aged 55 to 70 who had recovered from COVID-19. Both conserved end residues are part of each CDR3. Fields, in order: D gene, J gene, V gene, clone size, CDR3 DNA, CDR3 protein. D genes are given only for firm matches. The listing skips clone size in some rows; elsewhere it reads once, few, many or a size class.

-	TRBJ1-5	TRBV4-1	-	TGCGCCAGCAGCCAAGAGAGGGAACAGCCCCAGCATTTT	CASSQEREQPQHF
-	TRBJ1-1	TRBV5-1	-	TGCGCCAGCAGTACAACAGCCGGGAACACTGAAGCTTTCTTT	CASSTTAGNTEAFF
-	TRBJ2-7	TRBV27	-	TGTGCCAGCAGTTTAGCCCGCGAAGGGCGGGCCGCTGCCTACGAGCAGTACTTC	CASSLAREGRAAAYEQYF
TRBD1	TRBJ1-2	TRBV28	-	TGTGCCAGCAGCGGAACCGGGACAGGGATAGTGGATGGCTACACCTTC	CASSGTGTGIVDGYTF
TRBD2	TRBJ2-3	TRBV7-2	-	TGTGCCAGCAGCTTAGCTAGCGGGGGGACAGATACGCAGTATTTT	CASSLASGGTDTQYF
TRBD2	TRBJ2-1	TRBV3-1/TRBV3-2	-	TGTGCCAGCAGCCAGGGACTAGCGGGACCCAATGAGCAGTTCTTC	CASSQGLAGPNEQFF
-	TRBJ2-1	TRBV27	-	TGTGCCAGCCTCGGACTGTACAATGAGCAGTTCTTC	CASLGLYNEQFF
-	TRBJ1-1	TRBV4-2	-	TGTGCCAGCAGCCGAGAAGCCGGGGGGTTGGACACTGAAGCTTTCTTT	CASSREAGGLDTEAFF
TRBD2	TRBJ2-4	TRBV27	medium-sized	TGTGCCAGCAGTTCGCTAGCGGGAGAGAGAAAAAACATTCAGTACTTC	CASSSLAGERKNIQYF
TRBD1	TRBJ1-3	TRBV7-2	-	TGTGCCAGCAGCTGGGACAGGGAATACAGAAACACCATATATTTT	CASSWDREYRNTIYF
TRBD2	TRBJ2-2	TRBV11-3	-	TGTGCCAGCAGCATCACGGAACGTCTAGCGGCCGGGGAGCTGTTTTTT	CASSITERLAAGELFF
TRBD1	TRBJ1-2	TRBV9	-	TGTGCCAGCAGCGTGGGACAGGGTCGCTATGGCTACACCTTC	CASSVGQGRYGYTF
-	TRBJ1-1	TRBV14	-	TGTGCCAGCAGCCAATCTCTAGGTTACACTGAAGCTTTCTTT	CASSQSLGYTEAFF
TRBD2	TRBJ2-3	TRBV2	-	TGTGCCAGCAGTGATGCGGGAGAAACAGATACGCAGTATTTT	CASSDAGETDTQYF
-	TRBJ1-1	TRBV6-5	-	TGTGCCAGCAGTTATTTTGGGAGCACTGAAGCTTTCTTT	CASSYFGSTEAFF
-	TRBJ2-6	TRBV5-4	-	TGTGCCAGCAGCTTTTCGAGCTCTGGGGCCAACGTCCTGACTTTC	CASSFSSSGANVLTF
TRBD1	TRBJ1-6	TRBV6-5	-	TGTGCCAGCAGGACAGGGAATTCACCCCTCCACTTT	CASRTGNSPLHF